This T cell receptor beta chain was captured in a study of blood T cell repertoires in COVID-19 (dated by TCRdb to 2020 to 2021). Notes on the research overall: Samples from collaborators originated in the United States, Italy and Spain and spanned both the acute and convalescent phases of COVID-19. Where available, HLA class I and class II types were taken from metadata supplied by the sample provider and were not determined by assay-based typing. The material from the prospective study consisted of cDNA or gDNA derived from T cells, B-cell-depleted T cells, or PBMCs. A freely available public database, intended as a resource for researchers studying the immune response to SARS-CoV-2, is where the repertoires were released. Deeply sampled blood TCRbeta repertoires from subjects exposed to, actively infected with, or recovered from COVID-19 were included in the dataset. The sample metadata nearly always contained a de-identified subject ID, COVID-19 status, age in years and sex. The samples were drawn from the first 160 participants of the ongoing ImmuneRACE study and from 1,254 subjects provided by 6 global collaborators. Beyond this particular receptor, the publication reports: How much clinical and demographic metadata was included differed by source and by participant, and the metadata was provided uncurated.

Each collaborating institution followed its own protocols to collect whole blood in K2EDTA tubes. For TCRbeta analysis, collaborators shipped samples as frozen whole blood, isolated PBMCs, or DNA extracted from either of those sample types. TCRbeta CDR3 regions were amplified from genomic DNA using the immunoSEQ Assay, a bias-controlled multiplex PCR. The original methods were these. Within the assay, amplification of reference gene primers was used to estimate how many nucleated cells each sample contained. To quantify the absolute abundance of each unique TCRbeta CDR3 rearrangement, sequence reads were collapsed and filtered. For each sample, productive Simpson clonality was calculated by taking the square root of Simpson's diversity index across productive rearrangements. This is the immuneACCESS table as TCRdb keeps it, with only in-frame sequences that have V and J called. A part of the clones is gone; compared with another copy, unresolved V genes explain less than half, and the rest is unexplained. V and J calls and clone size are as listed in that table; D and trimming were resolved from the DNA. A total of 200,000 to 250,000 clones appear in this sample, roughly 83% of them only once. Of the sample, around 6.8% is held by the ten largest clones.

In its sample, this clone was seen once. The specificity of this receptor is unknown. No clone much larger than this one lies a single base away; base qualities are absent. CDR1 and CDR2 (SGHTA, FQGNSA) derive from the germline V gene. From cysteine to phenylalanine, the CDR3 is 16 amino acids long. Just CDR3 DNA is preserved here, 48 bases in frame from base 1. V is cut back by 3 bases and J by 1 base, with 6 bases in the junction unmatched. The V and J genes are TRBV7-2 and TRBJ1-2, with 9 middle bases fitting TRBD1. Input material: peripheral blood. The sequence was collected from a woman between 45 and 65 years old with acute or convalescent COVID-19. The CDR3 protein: CASSFWTGAFNYGYTF. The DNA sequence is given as TGTGCCAGCAGCTTTTGGACAGGGGCCTTTAACTATGGCTACACCTTC.